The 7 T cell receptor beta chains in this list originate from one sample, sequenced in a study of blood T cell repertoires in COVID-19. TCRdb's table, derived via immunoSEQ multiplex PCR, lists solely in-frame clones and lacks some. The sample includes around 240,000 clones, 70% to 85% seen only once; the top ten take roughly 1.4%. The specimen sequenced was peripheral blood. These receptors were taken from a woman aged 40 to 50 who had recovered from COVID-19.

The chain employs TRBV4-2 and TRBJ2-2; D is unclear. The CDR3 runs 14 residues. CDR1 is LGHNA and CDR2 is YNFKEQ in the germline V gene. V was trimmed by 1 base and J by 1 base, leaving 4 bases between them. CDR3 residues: CASSQVMNTGELFF. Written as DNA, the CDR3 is TGTGCCAGCAGCCAAGTCATGAACACCGGGGAGCTGTTTTTT.

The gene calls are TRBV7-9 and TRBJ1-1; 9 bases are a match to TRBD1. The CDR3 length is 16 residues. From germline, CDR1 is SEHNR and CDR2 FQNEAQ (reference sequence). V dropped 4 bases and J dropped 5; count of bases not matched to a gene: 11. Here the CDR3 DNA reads TGTGCCAGCAGCTACGGGACAGGGTCCTTTCTTACTGAAGCTTTCTTT. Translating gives CASSYGTGSFLTEAFF.

The CDR3 DNA sequence: TGTGCCAGCAGCCTCTCTCCTGGAAACACCATATATTTT. Translation gives CASSLSPGNTIYF. The chain combines TRBV6-5 with TRBJ1-3; no firm D call. V lost 6 bases and J 2 bases, leaving 8 bases between the germline ends. There are 13 residues in the CDR3. Germline V gene sequence: CDR1 MNHEY, CDR2 SVGAGI.

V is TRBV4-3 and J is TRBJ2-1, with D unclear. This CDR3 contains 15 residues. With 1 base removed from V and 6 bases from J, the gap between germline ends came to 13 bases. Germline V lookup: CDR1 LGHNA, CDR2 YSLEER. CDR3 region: CASSQGYKRRNEQFF. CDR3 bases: TGCGCCAGCAGCCAAGGTTACAAACGCCGCAATGAGCAGTTCTTC.

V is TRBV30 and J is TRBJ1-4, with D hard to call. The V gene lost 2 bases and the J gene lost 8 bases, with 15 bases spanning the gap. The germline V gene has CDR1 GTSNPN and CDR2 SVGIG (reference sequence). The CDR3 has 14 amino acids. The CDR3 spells CAWSRSTGREKLFF. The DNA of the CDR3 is TGTGCCTGGAGTCGAAGCACGGGTAGGGAAAAACTGTTTTTT.

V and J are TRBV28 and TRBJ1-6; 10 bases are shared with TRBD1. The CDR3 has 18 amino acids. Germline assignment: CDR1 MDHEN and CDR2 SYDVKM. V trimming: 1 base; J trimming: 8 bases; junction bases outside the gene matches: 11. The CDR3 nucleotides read TGTGCCAGCAGTTTATCGGGACAGGGGTTGGGTGTGCATTCACCCCTCCACTTT. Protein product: CASSLSGQGLGVHSPLHF.

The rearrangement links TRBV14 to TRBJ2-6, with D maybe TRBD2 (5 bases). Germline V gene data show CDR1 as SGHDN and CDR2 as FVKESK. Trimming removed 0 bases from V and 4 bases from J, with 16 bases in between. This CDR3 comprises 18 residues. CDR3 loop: CASSQDFGEGYGANVLTF. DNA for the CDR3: TGTGCCAGCAGCCAAGATTTCGGGGAAGGGTACGGGGCCAACGTCCTGACTTTC.